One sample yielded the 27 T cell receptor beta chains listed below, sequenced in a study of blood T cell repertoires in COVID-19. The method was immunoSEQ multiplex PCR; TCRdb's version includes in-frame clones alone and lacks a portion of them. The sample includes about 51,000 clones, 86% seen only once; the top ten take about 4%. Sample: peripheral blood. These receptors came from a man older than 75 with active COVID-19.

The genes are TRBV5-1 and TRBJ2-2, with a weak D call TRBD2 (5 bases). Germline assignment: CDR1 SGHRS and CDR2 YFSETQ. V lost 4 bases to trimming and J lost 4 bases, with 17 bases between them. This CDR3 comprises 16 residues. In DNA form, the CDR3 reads TGCGCCAGCAGCCCGGAGGCCAGTCCGTCCACCGGGGAGCTGTTTTTT. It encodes CASSPEASPSTGELFF.

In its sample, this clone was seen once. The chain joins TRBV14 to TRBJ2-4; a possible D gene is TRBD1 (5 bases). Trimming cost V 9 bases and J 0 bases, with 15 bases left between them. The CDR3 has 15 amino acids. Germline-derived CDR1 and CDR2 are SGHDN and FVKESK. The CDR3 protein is CARLRQILAKNIQYF. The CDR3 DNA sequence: TGTGCCAGATTAAGACAGATCCTAGCCAAAAACATTCAGTACTTC. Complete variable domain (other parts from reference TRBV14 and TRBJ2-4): EAGVTQFPSHSVIEKGQTVTLRCDPISGHDNLYWYRRVMGKEIKFLLHFVKESKQDESGMPNNRFLAERTGGTYSTLKVQPAELEDSGVYFCARLRQILAKNIQYFGAGTRLSVL.

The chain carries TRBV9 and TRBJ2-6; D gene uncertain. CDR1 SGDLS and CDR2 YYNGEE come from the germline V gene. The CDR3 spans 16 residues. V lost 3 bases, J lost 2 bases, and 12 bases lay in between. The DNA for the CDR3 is TGTGCCAGCAGCGCAACAGCCTTTACTGGGGCCAACGTCCTGACTTTC. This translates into CASSATAFTGANVLTF.

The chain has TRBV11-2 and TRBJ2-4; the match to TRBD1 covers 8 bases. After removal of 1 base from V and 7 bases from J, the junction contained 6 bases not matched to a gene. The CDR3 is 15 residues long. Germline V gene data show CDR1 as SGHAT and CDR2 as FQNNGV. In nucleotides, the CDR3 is TGTGCCAGCAGCTTAGTCTGGACAGGGAAGAACATTCAGTACTTC. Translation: CASSLVWTGKNIQYF. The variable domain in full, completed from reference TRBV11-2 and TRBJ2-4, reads EAGVAQSPRYKIIEKRQSVAFWCNPISGHATLYWYQQILGQGPKLLIQFQNNGVVDDSQLPKDRFSAERLKGVDSTLKIQPAKLEDSAVYLCASSLVWTGKNIQYFGAGTRLSVL.

This CDR3 is CASSQAQGVPYEQYF. The CDR3 nucleotides read TGCGCCAGCAGCCAAGCACAGGGAGTCCCCTACGAGCAGTACTTC. This chain uses TRBV4-3 with TRBJ2-7; a possible D gene is TRBD1 (6 bases). Germline CDR1 LGHNA, CDR2 YSLEER. This CDR3 spans 15 amino acids. V was cut by 1 base and J by 2 bases, with 12 bases left in between.

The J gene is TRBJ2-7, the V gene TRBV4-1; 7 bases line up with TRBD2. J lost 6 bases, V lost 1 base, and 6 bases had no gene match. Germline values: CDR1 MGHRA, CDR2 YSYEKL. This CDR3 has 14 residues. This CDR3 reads CASSQVSGYLEQYF. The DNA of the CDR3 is TGCGCCAGCAGCCAAGTTAGCGGGTATCTCGAGCAGTACTTC.

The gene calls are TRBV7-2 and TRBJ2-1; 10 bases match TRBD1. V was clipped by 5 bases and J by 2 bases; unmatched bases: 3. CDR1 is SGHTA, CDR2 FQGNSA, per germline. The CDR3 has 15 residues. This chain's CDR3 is CASSQGQGPYNEQFF. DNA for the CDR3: TGTGCCAGCAGCCAGGGACAGGGGCCCTACAATGAGCAGTTCTTC.

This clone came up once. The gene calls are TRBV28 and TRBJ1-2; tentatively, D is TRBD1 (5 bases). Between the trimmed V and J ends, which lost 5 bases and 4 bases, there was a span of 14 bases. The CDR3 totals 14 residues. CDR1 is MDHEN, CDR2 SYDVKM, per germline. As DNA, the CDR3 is TGTGCCAGCAGTCGCCAGCGGGGGAGCTATGGCTACACCTTC. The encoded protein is CASSRQRGSYGYTF.

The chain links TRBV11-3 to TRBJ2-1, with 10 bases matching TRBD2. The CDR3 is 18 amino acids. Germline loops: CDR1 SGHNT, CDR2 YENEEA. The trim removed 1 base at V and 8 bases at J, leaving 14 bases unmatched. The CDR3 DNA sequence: TGTGCCAGCAGCTTAGGACGCGACATAGCGGGAGGATGGGATGAGCAGTTCTTC. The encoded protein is CASSLGRDIAGGWDEQFF.

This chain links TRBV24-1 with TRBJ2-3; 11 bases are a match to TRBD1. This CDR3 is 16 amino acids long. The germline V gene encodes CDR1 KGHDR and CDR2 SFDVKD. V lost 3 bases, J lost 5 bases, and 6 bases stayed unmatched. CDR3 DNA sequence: TGTGCCACCAGTGATACCCGGGACAGGGGGAAAGATACGCAGTATTTT. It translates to CATSDTRDRGKDTQYF.

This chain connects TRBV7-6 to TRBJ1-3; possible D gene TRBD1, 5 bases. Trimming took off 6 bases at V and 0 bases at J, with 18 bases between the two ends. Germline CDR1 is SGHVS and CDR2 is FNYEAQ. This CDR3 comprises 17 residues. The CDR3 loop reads CASSPNSRDFSGNTIYF. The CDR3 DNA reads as TGTGCCAGCAGTCCTAATTCCAGGGACTTCTCTGGAAACACCATATATTTT.

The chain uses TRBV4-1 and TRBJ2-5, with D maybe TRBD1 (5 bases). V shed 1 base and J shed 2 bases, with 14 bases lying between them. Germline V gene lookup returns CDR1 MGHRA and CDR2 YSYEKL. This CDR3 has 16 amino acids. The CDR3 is CASSQGRGLFQETQYF. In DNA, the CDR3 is TGCGCCAGCAGCCAAGGTAGGGGCTTGTTTCAAGAGACCCAGTACTTC.

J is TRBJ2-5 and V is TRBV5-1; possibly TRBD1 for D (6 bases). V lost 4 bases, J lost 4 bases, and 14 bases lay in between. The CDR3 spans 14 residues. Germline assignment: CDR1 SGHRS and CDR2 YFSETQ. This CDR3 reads CASSPPTGLETQYF. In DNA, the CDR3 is TGCGCCAGCAGCCCGCCAACAGGGTTAGAGACCCAGTACTTC.

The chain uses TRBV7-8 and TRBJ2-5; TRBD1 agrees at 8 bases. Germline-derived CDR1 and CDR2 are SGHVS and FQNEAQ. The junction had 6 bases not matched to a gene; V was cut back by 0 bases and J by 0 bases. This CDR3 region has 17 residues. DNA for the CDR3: TGTGCCAGCAGCTTAGCTCAGGGGGCCGGGTACCAAGAGACCCAGTACTTC. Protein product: CASSLAQGAGYQETQYF.

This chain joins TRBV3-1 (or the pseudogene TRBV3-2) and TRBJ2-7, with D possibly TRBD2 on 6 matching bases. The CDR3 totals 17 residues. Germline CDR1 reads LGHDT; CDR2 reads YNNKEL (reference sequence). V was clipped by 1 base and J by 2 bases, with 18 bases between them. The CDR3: CASSQGASSVRAYEQYF. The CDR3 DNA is TGTGCCAGCAGCCAAGGCGCTTCTAGCGTTCGCGCCTACGAGCAGTACTTC.

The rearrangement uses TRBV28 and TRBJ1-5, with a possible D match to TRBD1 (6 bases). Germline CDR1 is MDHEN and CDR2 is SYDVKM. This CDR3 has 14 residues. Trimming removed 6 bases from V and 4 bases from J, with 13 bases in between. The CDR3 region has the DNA TGTGCCAGCAGACCCGACAGGAATAATCAGCCCCAGCATTTT. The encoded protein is CASRPDRNNQPQHF.

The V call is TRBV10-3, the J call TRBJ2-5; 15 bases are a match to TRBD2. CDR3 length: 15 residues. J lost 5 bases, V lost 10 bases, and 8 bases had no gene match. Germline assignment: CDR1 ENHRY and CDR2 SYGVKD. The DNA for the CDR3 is TGTGCCACTAGGACTAGCGGGAGGGCCCAGGAGACCCAGTACTTC. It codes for CATRTSGRAQETQYF.

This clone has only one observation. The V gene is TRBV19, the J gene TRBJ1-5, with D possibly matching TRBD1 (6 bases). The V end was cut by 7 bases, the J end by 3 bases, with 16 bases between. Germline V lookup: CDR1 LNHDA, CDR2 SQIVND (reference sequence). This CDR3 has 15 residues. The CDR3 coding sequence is TGTGCCAGTAATTTGGACAGCCCTGCCAATCAGCCCCAGCATTTT. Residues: CASNLDSPANQPQHF.

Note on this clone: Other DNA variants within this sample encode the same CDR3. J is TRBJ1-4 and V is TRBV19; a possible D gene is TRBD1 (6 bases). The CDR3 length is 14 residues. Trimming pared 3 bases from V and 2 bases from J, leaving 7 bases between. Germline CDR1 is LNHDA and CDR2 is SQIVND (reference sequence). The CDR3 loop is CASSIGQTNEKLFF. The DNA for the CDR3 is TGTGCCAGTAGTATTGGACAGACTAATGAAAAACTGTTTTTT.

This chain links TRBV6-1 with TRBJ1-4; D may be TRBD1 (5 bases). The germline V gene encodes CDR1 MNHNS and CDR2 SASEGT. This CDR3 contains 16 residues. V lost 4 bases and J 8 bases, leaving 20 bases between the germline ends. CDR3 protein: CASSGTPGGAREKLFF. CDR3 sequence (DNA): TGTGCCAGCAGTGGAACGCCGGGTGGGGCCCGGGAAAAACTGTTTTTT.

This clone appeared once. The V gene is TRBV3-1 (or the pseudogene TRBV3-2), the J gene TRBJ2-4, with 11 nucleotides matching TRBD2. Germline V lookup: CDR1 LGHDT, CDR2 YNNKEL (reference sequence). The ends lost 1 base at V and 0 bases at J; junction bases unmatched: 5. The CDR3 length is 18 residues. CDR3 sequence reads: CASSQGVAGGVAKNIQYF. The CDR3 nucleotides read TGTGCCAGCAGCCAAGGGGTAGCGGGAGGGGTAGCCAAAAACATTCAGTACTTC.

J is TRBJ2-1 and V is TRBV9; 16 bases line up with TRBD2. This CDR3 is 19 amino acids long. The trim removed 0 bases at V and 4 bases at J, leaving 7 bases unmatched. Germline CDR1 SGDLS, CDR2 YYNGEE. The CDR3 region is CASSVGGLAGGPSYNEQFF. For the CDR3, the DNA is TGTGCCAGCAGCGTAGGGGGACTAGCGGGAGGGCCCAGTTACAATGAGCAGTTCTTC.

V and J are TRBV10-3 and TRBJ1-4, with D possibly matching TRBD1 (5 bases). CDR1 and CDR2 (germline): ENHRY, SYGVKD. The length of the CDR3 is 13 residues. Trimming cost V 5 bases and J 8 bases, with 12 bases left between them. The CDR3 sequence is CAISQSGGEKLFF. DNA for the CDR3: TGTGCCATCAGTCAATCTGGGGGGGAAAAACTGTTTTTT.

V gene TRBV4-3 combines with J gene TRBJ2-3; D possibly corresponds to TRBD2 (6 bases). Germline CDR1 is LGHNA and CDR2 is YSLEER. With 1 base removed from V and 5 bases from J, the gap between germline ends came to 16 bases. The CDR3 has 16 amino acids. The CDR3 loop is CASSQGPSGSLDTQYF. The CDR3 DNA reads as TGCGCCAGCAGCCAAGGCCCTTCCGGGAGTTTAGATACGCAGTATTTT.

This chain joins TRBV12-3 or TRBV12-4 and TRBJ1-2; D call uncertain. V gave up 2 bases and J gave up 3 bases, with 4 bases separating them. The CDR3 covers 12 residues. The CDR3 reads CASSLSDYGYTF. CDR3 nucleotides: TGTGCCAGCAGTTTATCCGACTATGGCTACACCTTC.

The CDR3 DNA reads as TGTGCCAGCCGGACAGGGGGCAACCCACGCACAGATACGCAGTATTTT. Its protein product is CASRTGGNPRTDTQYF. The V and J genes are TRBV5-4 and TRBJ2-3; 11 bases agree with TRBD1. Germline CDR1 SGHNT, CDR2 YYREEE (reference sequence). V was clipped by 7 bases and J by 1 base; unmatched bases: 8. The CDR3 length is 16 residues.

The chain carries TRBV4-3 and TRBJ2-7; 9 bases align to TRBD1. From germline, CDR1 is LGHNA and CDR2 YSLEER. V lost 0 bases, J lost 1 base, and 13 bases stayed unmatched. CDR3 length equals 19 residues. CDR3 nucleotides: TGCGCCAGCAGCCAAGAAAGTGGGCGAGGGGGGACAGGGTCCTACGAGCAGTACTTC. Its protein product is CASSQESGRGGTGSYEQYF.